One sample yielded the 17 T cell receptor beta chains listed below, sequenced in a study of T cell clonotyping in hematopoietic cell transplantation (dated by TCRdb to the early 2020s). Library construction relied on the immunoSEQ multiplex PCR assay. The table was pulled from immuneACCESS by TCRdb, which kept in-frame rearrangements only. Such tables lose some clones; where checked, under half of the loss comes from unresolved V genes, and the rest has no known cause. Present in this sample are 35,000 to 50,000 clones, 95% of which were seen just once. The leading ten clones occupy nearly 0.95% of the sample. Sample: peripheral blood mononuclear cells. The receptors stem from a man in his thirties or forties in good health. Some clones in this sample may be carry-over from other donors' samples.

The rearrangement joins TRBV19 to TRBJ1-4, with D unclear. CDR1 is LNHDA and CDR2 is SQIVND in the germline V gene (reference sequence). The CDR3 covers 12 residues. Trimming removed 8 bases from V and 8 bases from J, with 12 bases in between. The CDR3 is CASETAGEKLFF. In nucleotides, the CDR3 is TGTGCCAGTGAGACGGCGGGGGAAAAACTGTTTTTT.

The V and J genes are TRBV4-2 and TRBJ2-7; 15 bases are shared with TRBD2. In germline, CDR1 is LGHNA, CDR2 YNFKEQ. This CDR3 spans 16 amino acids. The ends lost 3 bases at V and 6 bases at J; junction bases unmatched: 6. CDR3 in DNA: TGTGCCAGCAGCCAGGCCGGACTAGCGGGGGGGGGCGAGCAGTACTTC. This translates into CASSQAGLAGGGEQYF.

This clone was recorded once. V and J are TRBV7-3 and TRBJ2-7, with 9 bases that match TRBD2. V was clipped by 4 bases and J by 2 bases; unmatched bases: 3. The CDR3 is 14 residues long. Germline values: CDR1 SGHTA, CDR2 FQGTGA. The chain's CDR3 is CASSSLAGPYEQYF. The CDR3 DNA sequence: TGTGCCAGCAGCTCCCTAGCGGGACCCTACGAGCAGTACTTC.

The chain combines TRBV4-1 with TRBJ1-5, with D uncertain. V was pared by 0 bases and J by 6 bases, with 15 bases between. Germline V lookup: CDR1 MGHRA, CDR2 YSYEKL. The CDR3 runs to 16 residues. CDR3 bases: TGCGCCAGCAGCCAAGAGGGCAGAGGTAATATTCAGCCCCAGCATTTT. This translates into CASSQEGRGNIQPQHF.

This chain uses TRBV2 with TRBJ2-1, with a weak D call TRBD1 (6 bases). The CDR3 has 13 amino acids. Germline-derived CDR1 and CDR2 are SNHLY and FYNNEI. V lost 7 bases and J 9 bases, leaving 16 bases between the germline ends. The CDR3 region has the DNA TGTGCCAGCATTGCAGGGGCGTTAGGTGAGCAGTTCTTC. Amino acids: CASIAGALGEQFF.

The chain links TRBV27 to TRBJ1-6, with 7 bases aligning to TRBD1. The CDR3 covers 15 residues. Germline loops: CDR1 MNHEY, CDR2 SMNVEV (reference sequence). V lost 3 bases to trimming and J lost 7 bases; unmatched junction nucleotides: 6. CDR3 sequence: CASSFNGQDNSPLHF. CDR3 bases: TGTGCCAGCAGTTTCAATGGACAGGACAATTCACCCCTCCACTTT.

The chain recombines TRBV28 with TRBJ2-1; 7 positions agree with TRBD2. CDR3 length equals 13 residues. CDR1 and CDR2 (germline): MDHEN, SYDVKM. After removal of 10 bases from V and 1 base from J, the junction contained 4 bases not matched to a gene. The CDR3 nucleotides are TGTGCCATCCTAGCGGATTCCTACAATGAGCAGTTCTTC. Its protein is CAILADSYNEQFF.

The V and J genes are TRBV10-1 and TRBJ2-1; 9 bases align to TRBD2. Germline lookup yields CDR1 WNHNN and CDR2 SYGVQD (reference sequence). Trimming at V came to 8 bases and at J to 8 bases, leaving 13 bases not matched to a gene. This CDR3 has 15 residues. The CDR3 loop is CASGSSGAVMYEQFF. The CDR3 region has the DNA TGCGCCAGCGGATCTAGCGGGGCCGTTATGTATGAGCAGTTCTTC.

This clone was detected only once. The rearrangement links TRBV4-3 to TRBJ1-2; 8 bases match TRBD1. The CDR3 is 16 residues long. With V trimmed by 5 bases and J by 0 bases, 8 bases remained unmatched. CDR1 is LGHNA and CDR2 is YSLEER in the germline V gene. The CDR3 loop is CASSKGQDRANYGYTF. The CDR3 DNA is TGCGCCAGCAGCAAGGGACAGGACAGGGCTAACTATGGCTACACCTTC.

V gene TRBV5-5 combines with J gene TRBJ2-1, with 9 bases matching TRBD1. The CDR3 extends over 15 amino acids. V was clipped by 6 bases and J by 5 bases; unmatched bases: 9. Germline lookup yields CDR1 SGHKS and CDR2 YYEKEE (reference sequence). In DNA form, the CDR3 reads TGTGCCAGCACCTTCCGGGGACAGGGTAACAATGAGCAGTTCTTC. Encoded protein: CASTFRGQGNNEQFF.

The chain combines TRBV7-3 with TRBJ2-2; D call uncertain. Germline V gene data show CDR1 as SGHTA and CDR2 as FQGTGA. The CDR3 length is 13 residues. Trimming took off 8 bases at V and 7 bases at J, with 14 bases between the two ends. CDR3 sequence (DNA): TGTGCCAGCCCCTCTCGGTGGGGCGGGGAGCTGTTTTTT. Protein sequence: CASPSRWGGELFF.

This chain links TRBV7-2 with TRBJ1-2; D not certain. The CDR3 totals 15 residues. V was pared by 6 bases and J by 3 bases, with 17 bases between. Germline V gene data show CDR1 as SGHTA and CDR2 as FQGNSA. CDR3 DNA sequence: TGTGCCAGCAGGCTCCGCCCCAACCGGGACTATGGCTACACCTTC. It yields the protein CASRLRPNRDYGYTF.

This rearrangement joins TRBV6-6 to TRBJ1-4, with unresolved D. Deletions cut 10 bases from V and 4 bases from J, with 10 bases between. Germline loops: CDR1 MNHNY, CDR2 SVGAGI (reference sequence). CDR3 length: 12 amino acids. CDR3 loop: CATDGSNEKLFF. As DNA, the CDR3 is TGTGCCACGGACGGCAGTAATGAAAAACTGTTTTTT.

This chain joins TRBV4-1 and TRBJ1-1; D perhaps matches TRBD1 (5 bases). V lost 1 base and J lost 0, with 15 bases in between. The CDR3 totals 17 residues. Germline assignment: CDR1 MGHRA and CDR2 YSYEKL. The CDR3 region is CASSQGRGWGVNTEAFF. As DNA, the CDR3 is TGCGCCAGCAGCCAAGGGAGGGGCTGGGGAGTGAACACTGAAGCTTTCTTT.

CDR3 region: CASGLGHSGNTIYF. The CDR3 nucleotides are TGTGCTAGTGGTTTGGGACACTCTGGAAACACCATATATTTT. This chain links TRBV12-5 with TRBJ1-3; D uncertain. Germline values: CDR1 LGHNT, CDR2 FRNRAP. V was clipped by 1 base and J by 0 bases, with 4 bases between them. The CDR3 is 14 residues long.

The rearrangement joins TRBV29-1 to TRBJ1-1; D may be TRBD1 (6 bases). The CDR3 loop spans 16 amino acids. Germline CDR1 reads SQVTM; CDR2 reads ANQGSEA. Trimming took off 7 bases at V and 4 bases at J, with 25 bases between the two ends. The CDR3 DNA follows: TGCAGCGGGGGAACAGGGAGAGGGGATTGGGGCACTGAAGCTTTCTTT. This codes for CSGGTGRGDWGTEAFF. The whole variable domain, remainder taken from reference TRBV29-1 and TRBJ1-1, is SAVISQKPSRDICQRGTSLTIQCQVDSQVTMMFWYRQQPGQSLTLIATANQGSEATYESGFVIDKFPISRPNLTFSTLTVSNMSPEDSSIYLCSGGTGRGDWGTEAFFGQGTRLTVV.

This clone was counted between two and nine times. The chain has TRBV9 and TRBJ1-2; D not certain. Germline lookup yields CDR1 SGDLS and CDR2 YYNGEE. This CDR3 is 15 amino acids long. Trimming left V 3 bases short and J 1 base short, with 13 bases between. The CDR3 sequence: CASSAGARDNYGYTF. The CDR3 coding sequence is TGTGCCAGCAGCGCAGGCGCGCGGGATAACTATGGCTACACCTTC.